This T cell receptor (beta chain) was identified in a study of T cell repertoires in cytomegalovirus infection. MiXCR, run by TCRdb on the reads, gives a single entry per CDR3 protein. The repertoire has roughly 120,000 distinct CDR3 sequences, 10% of them found once; the top ten carry approximately 31%. V was clipped by 2 bases and J by 0 bases, with 14 bases between them. CDR1 is DFQATT, CDR2 SNEGSKA, per germline (reference sequence). The CDR3 totals 15 residues. This clonotype was seen at least ten times. Its antigen is undetermined. Sequencing was carried out using PBMCs, sequenced either directly or after in vitro stimulation (not recorded which). The chain combines TRBV20-1 with TRBJ2-7, with TRBD2 as a possible D gene (6 bases). This TCR came from a human donor in good health (CMV status not recorded). Some clones in this sample may be carry-over from other donors' samples. The CDR3 loop is CSARRDFPSSYEQYF. In nucleotides, the CDR3 is TGCAGTGCTAGACGGGACTTCCCTAGCTCCTACGAGCAGTACTTC.